The clone carrying this TCR beta chain was recorded once. These data come from a study of blood T cell repertoires in COVID-19. In the study overall: Researchers got acute and convalescent COVID-19 samples from the United States, Italy and Spain. PBMCs, B-cell-depleted T cells, or T cells were the source of the cDNA or gDNA that made up the material.

Original methodology: Reference gene primer amplification gave estimated nucleated cell counts. Profiled with immunoSEQ multiplex PCR; TCRdb holds only in-frame clones, not every one. V, J and clone size reflect that table, while D and trimming were determined from the DNA. The table lists just over 150,000 clones, over 80% of them singletons, with 4.5% to 5% in the top ten. Germline CDR1 is MNHEY and CDR2 is SMNVEV (reference sequence). The ends lost 6 bases at V and 3 bases at J; junction bases unmatched: 0. The CDR3 runs 13 residues. Sequenced material: peripheral blood. The origin of this receptor is a man aged 30-40 years with COVID-19, enrolled during active disease. The rearrangement joins TRBV27 to TRBJ1-1; 11 bases fit TRBD1. CDR3 region: CASRGQGDTEAFF. The CDR3 region has the DNA TGTGCCAGCAGGGGACAGGGGGACACTGAAGCTTTCTTT.